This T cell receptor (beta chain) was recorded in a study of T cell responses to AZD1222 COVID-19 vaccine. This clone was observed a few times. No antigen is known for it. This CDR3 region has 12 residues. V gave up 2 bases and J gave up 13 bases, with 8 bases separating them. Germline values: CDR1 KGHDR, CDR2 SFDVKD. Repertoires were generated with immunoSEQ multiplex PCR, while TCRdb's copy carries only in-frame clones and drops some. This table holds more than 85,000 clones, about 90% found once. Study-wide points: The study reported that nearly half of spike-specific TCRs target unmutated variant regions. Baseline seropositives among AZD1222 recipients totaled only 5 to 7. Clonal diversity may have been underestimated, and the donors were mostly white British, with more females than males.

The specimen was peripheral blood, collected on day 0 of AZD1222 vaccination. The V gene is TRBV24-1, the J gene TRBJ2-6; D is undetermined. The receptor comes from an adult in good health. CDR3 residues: CATSDSAQVLTF. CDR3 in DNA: TGTGCCACCAGTGATTCGGCTCAAGTCCTGACTTTC.